These 29 T cell receptor beta chains came from one sample sequenced in a study of blood T cell repertoires in COVID-19 (TCRdb year 2020). Receptor amplification or capture employed the immunoSEQ multiplex PCR assay. TCRdb mirrors the immuneACCESS table, restricted to in-frame sequences. Some clones are absent from its copies; in checked studies, under half trace to an unresolved V gene, and the reason for the others is unknown. This sample gives 250,000 or so clones in total; approximately 90% of them show up just once. The top ten clonotypes cover about 3% of the sample. The source material was peripheral blood. The receptors were sampled from a man between 18 and 29 years old with active or convalescent COVID-19.

The V gene is TRBV27, the J gene TRBJ1-6, with a possible D match to TRBD1 (5 bases). In germline, CDR1 is MNHEY, CDR2 SMNVEV (reference sequence). V was pared by 5 bases and J by 4 bases, with 9 bases between. The CDR3 contains 14 residues. CDR3 nucleotides: TGTGCCAGCAGTCCGAGACAGTATAATTCACCCCTCCACTTT. It encodes CASSPRQYNSPLHF.

This sequence joins TRBV5-1 and TRBJ1-2; TRBD1 agrees at 7 bases. Germline V gene lookup returns CDR1 SGHRS and CDR2 YFSETQ. The CDR3 covers 14 residues. Trimming took 2 bases from V and 5 from J; bases not matched to a gene: 6. The CDR3 coding sequence is TGCGCCAGCAGCTTAACGGGACAGACGTATGGCTACACCTTC. Residues: CASSLTGQTYGYTF. Full variable domain (outside the CDR3, taken from reference TRBV5-1 and TRBJ1-2): KAGVTQTPRYLIKTRGQQVTLSCSPISGHRSVSWYQQTPGQGLQFLFEYFSETQRNKGNFPGRFSGRQFSNSRSEMNVSTLELGDSALYLCASSLTGQTYGYTFGSGTRLTVV.

With regard to this clone: Other DNA sequences in the sample encode the same CDR3. The V gene is TRBV19, the J gene TRBJ1-1; TRBD1 might be the D (5 bases). Germline CDR1 reads LNHDA; CDR2 reads SQIVND (reference sequence). Trimming cost V 3 bases and J 5 bases, with 10 bases left between them. The CDR3 runs to 13 residues. CDR3 bases: TGTGCCAGTAGTATCGTGGGGGGGACTGAAGCTTTCTTT. Its protein product is CASSIVGGTEAFF.

This clone has just one count. The J gene is TRBJ1-2, the V gene TRBV10-3; TRBD1 is a possible D gene (6 bases). The CDR3 covers 16 residues. The V and J ends lost 2 bases and 0 bases respectively, with 13 bases between them. Germline V gene lookup returns CDR1 ENHRY and CDR2 SYGVKD. This CDR3 is CAISETTGGANYGYTF. CDR3 coding DNA: TGTGCCATCAGTGAGACGACAGGTGGAGCTAACTATGGCTACACCTTC.

The V gene is TRBV5-1, the J gene TRBJ1-6, with D unresolved. From germline, CDR1 is SGHRS and CDR2 YFSETQ. The CDR3 covers 15 residues. V was cut by 4 bases and J by 7 bases, with 15 bases left in between. The CDR3 loop is CASSPREAGNSPLHF. DNA for the CDR3: TGCGCCAGCAGCCCCCGGGAGGCGGGGAATTCACCCCTCCACTTT. The entire variable domain, with the rest obtained from reference TRBV5-1 and TRBJ1-6, is as follows: KAGVTQTPRYLIKTRGQQVTLSCSPISGHRSVSWYQQTPGQGLQFLFEYFSETQRNKGNFPGRFSGRQFSNSRSEMNVSTLELGDSALYLCASSPREAGNSPLHFGNGTRLTVT.

This rearrangement joins TRBV7-6 to TRBJ2-7, with 8 bases identical to TRBD2. The CDR3 is 14 residues long. CDR1 SGHVS and CDR2 FNYEAQ come from the germline V gene. After removal of 2 bases from V and 3 bases from J, the junction contained 3 bases not matched to a gene. CDR3 residues: CASSLKTSGYEQYF. The CDR3, as DNA: TGTGCCAGCAGCTTAAAAACTAGCGGCTACGAGCAGTACTTC.

The CDR3 DNA follows: TGTGCCAGCAGAAGCCCAGGGAACTATGAAAAACTGTTTTTT. Amino acids: CASRSPGNYEKLFF. The rearrangement links TRBV27 to TRBJ1-4; maybe TRBD1 (5 bases). The CDR3 runs 14 residues. Trimming took off 6 bases at V and 6 bases at J, with 14 bases between the two ends. Germline V lookup: CDR1 MNHEY, CDR2 SMNVEV (reference sequence).

DNA of the CDR3: TGTGCCAGCAGCAGCATTAGGACAGGGTTCAACTATGGCTACACCTTC. Protein product: CASSSIRTGFNYGYTF. This chain uses TRBV27 with TRBJ1-2, with 8 bases that match TRBD1. Germline V gene data show CDR1 as MNHEY and CDR2 as SMNVEV (reference sequence). The CDR3 covers 16 residues. V shed 6 bases and J 2 bases; nucleotides not matched to a gene: 11.

The rearrangement links TRBV6-2 or TRBV6-3 to TRBJ2-3; the match to TRBD2 covers 13 bases. This CDR3 has 18 amino acids. In germline, CDR1 is MNHEY, CDR2 SVGEGT. Unmatched junction bases numbered 7, after V lost 0 bases and J lost 4 bases. CDR3 amino acids: CASSYSGTSGVLSDTQYF. CDR3 nucleotides: TGTGCCAGCAGTTACTCAGGGACTAGCGGGGTATTATCAGATACGCAGTATTTT.

The chain carries TRBV7-9 and TRBJ1-1, with TRBD1 matching 12 bases. The germline V gene has CDR1 SEHNR and CDR2 FQNEAQ (reference sequence). Trimming cost V 3 bases and J 3 bases; bases outside gene matches: 2. This CDR3 comprises 15 residues. The CDR3 loop is CASSFGTGGYTEAFF. The DNA of the CDR3 is TGTGCCAGCAGCTTCGGGACAGGGGGCTACACTGAAGCTTTCTTT.

The chain employs TRBV7-8 and TRBJ2-4, with D possibly being TRBD1 (5 bases). CDR1 is SGHVS and CDR2 is FQNEAQ in the germline V gene. The CDR3 is 17 residues long. Trimming cost V 0 bases and J 0 bases, with 12 bases left between them. CDR3 sequence (DNA): TGTGCCAGCAGCTTAGCTCTGGGGCTACTAGCCAAAAACATTCAGTACTTC. It encodes CASSLALGLLAKNIQYF. The full variable domain, with the rest looked up from reference TRBV7-8 and TRBJ2-4, is GAGVSQSPRYKVAKRGQDVALRCDPISGHVSLFWYQQALGQGPEFLTYFQNEAQLDKSGLPSDRFFAERPEGSVSTLKIQRTQQEDSAVYLCASSLALGLLAKNIQYFGAGTRLSVL.

This clone is a singleton in its sample. V usage is TRBV10-3 and J usage is TRBJ2-5; no firm D call. Trimming cost V 6 bases and J 3 bases, with 8 bases left between them. CDR1 and CDR2 (germline): ENHRY, SYGVKD. The CDR3 is 12 amino acids. The CDR3 here is CAISPEKETQYF. In nucleotides, the CDR3 is TGTGCCATCAGCCCAGAAAAAGAGACCCAGTACTTC.

V is TRBV7-3 and J is TRBJ2-5, with a possible D match to TRBD1 (5 bases). The germline gives CDR1 SGHTA, CDR2 FQGTGA. V lost 5 bases to trimming and J lost 1 base, with 8 bases between them. This CDR3 has 13 residues. CDR3: CASSAGSQETQYF. Written as DNA, the CDR3 is TGTGCCAGCAGCGCAGGGTCCCAAGAGACCCAGTACTTC. Full variable domain (remainder filled in from reference TRBV7-3 and TRBJ2-5): GAGVSQTPSNKVTEKGKYVELRCDPISGHTALYWYRQSLGQGPEFLIYFQGTGAADDSGLPNDRFFAVRPEGSVSTLKIQRTERGDSAVYLCASSAGSQETQYFGPGTRLLVL.

The chain is built from TRBV2 and TRBJ1-5, with unresolved D. The V and J ends lost 4 bases and 3 bases respectively, with 10 bases between them. The CDR3 runs to 14 residues. Germline CDR1 and CDR2: SNHLY and FYNNEI. The CDR3 is CASSVGGFNQPQHF. The CDR3 DNA reads as TGTGCCAGCAGTGTCGGAGGGTTCAATCAGCCCCAGCATTTT.

The V call is TRBV27, the J call TRBJ2-2; TRBD2 might be the D (6 bases). Trimming pared 8 bases from V and 4 bases from J, leaving 20 bases between. CDR1 is MNHEY and CDR2 is SMNVEV in the germline V gene (reference sequence). The CDR3 runs to 16 residues. The CDR3 sequence is CASFGHSGVVTGELFF. In DNA, the CDR3 is TGTGCCAGCTTCGGCCATTCGGGAGTGGTCACCGGGGAGCTGTTTTTT.

This chain links TRBV5-4 with TRBJ2-3; 8 nucleotides line up with TRBD2. Trimming cost V 4 bases and J 2 bases; bases outside gene matches: 15. CDR1 is SGHNT and CDR2 is YYREEE in the germline V gene (reference sequence). The CDR3 extends over 18 amino acids. CDR3 coding DNA: TGTGCCAGCAGCATTCGAATCGCGACTAGCGTACCCACAGATACGCAGTATTTT. Translating it yields CASSIRIATSVPTDTQYF. The full variable domain, completed using reference TRBV5-4 and TRBJ2-3, is ETGVTQSPTHLIKTRGQQVTLRCSSQSGHNTVSWYQQALGQGPQFIFQYYREEENGRGNFPPRFSGLQFPNYSSELNVNALELDDSALYLCASSIRIATSVPTDTQYFGPGTRLTVL.

The rearrangement links TRBV28 to TRBJ2-1; 8 nucleotides align to TRBD1. Germline V gene sequence: CDR1 MDHEN, CDR2 SYDVKM. The CDR3 runs 13 residues. J was trimmed by 4 bases and V by 6 bases; bases with no gene match: 2. CDR3 residues: CASRGQDYNEQFF. DNA of the CDR3: TGTGCCAGCAGGGGACAGGATTACAATGAGCAGTTCTTC.

J is TRBJ1-2 and V is TRBV20-1, with D unclear. The CDR3 totals 14 residues. Per germline, CDR1 DFQATT and CDR2 SNEGSKA (reference sequence). Trimming took 3 bases from V and 1 from J, leaving 12 bases between them. CDR3 sequence: CSASSSRHNYGYTF. The CDR3 DNA follows: TGCAGTGCTAGTAGTTCGCGGCATAACTATGGCTACACCTTC.

The V gene is TRBV6-4, the J gene TRBJ1-2; 7 bases are shared with TRBD1. Germline V gives CDR1 MRHNA, CDR2 SNTAGT. The CDR3 is 14 residues long. V lost 8 bases and J lost 4; bases outside the gene matches: 10. CDR3 sequence: CASLINRGPYGYTF. Here the CDR3 DNA reads TGTGCCAGCCTTATTAACAGGGGCCCCTATGGCTACACCTTC.

This chain joins TRBV18 and TRBJ2-1; maybe TRBD1 (7 bases). The V gene's germline CDR1 is KGHSH and CDR2 LQKENI. The germline V and J ends were trimmed by 0 bases and 6 bases, with 12 bases remaining between them. This CDR3 has 15 amino acids. CDR3 protein: CASSPPSQGGNEQFF. The CDR3 DNA follows: TGTGCCAGCTCACCACCGTCCCAGGGGGGCAATGAGCAGTTCTTC.

The chain is built from TRBV5-4 and TRBJ2-7; 7 bases are shared with TRBD2. The germline V gene has CDR1 SGHNT and CDR2 YYREEE (reference sequence). The CDR3 spans 15 residues. With 3 bases clipped from V and 5 bases from J, the junction kept 11 bases outside the gene matches. The CDR3 DNA reads TGTGCCAGCAGCTCGGGGGGAAGTCGACTTGACGAGCAGTACTTC. Protein product: CASSSGGSRLDEQYF. Based on the CDR3 plus reference TRBV5-4 and TRBJ2-7, the full variable domain is ETGVTQSPTHLIKTRGQQVTLRCSSQSGHNTVSWYQQALGQGPQFIFQYYREEENGRGNFPPRFSGLQFPNYSSELNVNALELDDSALYLCASSSGGSRLDEQYFGPGTRLTVT.

V and J are TRBV19 and TRBJ1-5; 9 bases are shared with TRBD1. The CDR3 consists of 14 residues. Germline V lookup: CDR1 LNHDA, CDR2 SQIVND (reference sequence). V was pared by 6 bases and J by 7 bases, with 7 bases of the junction left unmatched. For the CDR3, the DNA is TGTGCCAGTAGGACAGGGGGTTGGGACCAGCCCCAGCATTTT. This codes for CASRTGGWDQPQHF.

V usage is TRBV10-3 and J usage is TRBJ2-7, with 7 bases lining up with TRBD2. CDR1 ENHRY and CDR2 SYGVKD come from the germline V gene. There are 14 residues in the CDR3. Trimming removed 8 bases from V and 0 bases from J; junction bases left unmatched: 7. The CDR3 DNA reads TGTGCCATCGCACCCCGGGGGGACTCCTACGAGCAGTACTTC. Protein sequence: CAIAPRGDSYEQYF.

The chain joins TRBV6-2 or TRBV6-3 to TRBJ2-5; TRBD2 matches at 9 bases. CDR3 size: 14 residues. The J segment lost 1 base and the V segment lost 6 bases, leaving 3 bases of the junction unmatched. CDR1 and CDR2 from the germline V gene are MNHEY and SVGEGT. The CDR3 DNA is TGTGCCAGCAGCCAGACTAGCGGCCAAGAGACCCAGTACTTC. Its protein is CASSQTSGQETQYF.

CDR3 nucleotides: TGTGCCAGCTCCTCCGACAGGCTGAACACTGAAGCTTTCTTT. This encodes CASSSDRLNTEAFF. This chain uses TRBV18 with TRBJ1-1; maybe TRBD1 (6 bases). This CDR3 region has 14 residues. Trimming took off 6 bases at V and 0 bases at J, with 11 bases between the two ends. Germline V CDR1 and CDR2: KGHSH, LQKENI.

The chain links TRBV5-1 to TRBJ2-2, with 10 bases fitting TRBD2. The V and J ends lost 7 bases and 2 bases, in that order; junction bases with no gene match: 8. The CDR3 contains 16 residues. In germline, CDR1 is SGHRS, CDR2 YFSETQ. Written as DNA, the CDR3 is TGCGCCAGCTCCAAGGCTAGCGGGAGTAACACCGGGGAGCTGTTTTTT. Translated, it gives CASSKASGSNTGELFF.

This clone occurred a few times. This rearrangement joins TRBV5-1 to TRBJ1-4, with TRBD1 as a possible D gene (6 bases). Germline-derived CDR1 and CDR2 are SGHRS and YFSETQ. V lost 2 bases and J 6 bases, leaving 14 bases between the germline ends. This CDR3 has 15 residues. CDR3 loop: CASSLQGQRDEKLFF. The CDR3 DNA follows: TGCGCCAGCAGCTTACAAGGACAGAGAGATGAAAAACTGTTTTTT.

This sequence joins TRBV6-1 and TRBJ2-7, with 8 bases aligning to TRBD2. This CDR3 comprises 14 residues. Germline CDR1 and CDR2: MNHNS and SASEGT. V lost 2 bases, J lost 8 bases, and 8 bases stayed unmatched. The CDR3 region is CASSELAGFSKQYF. For the CDR3, the DNA is TGTGCCAGCAGTGAACTAGCGGGTTTTAGCAAGCAGTACTTC.

V gene TRBV27 combines with J gene TRBJ2-1, with 12 positions matching TRBD2. The V gene's germline CDR1 is MNHEY and CDR2 SMNVEV (reference sequence). The ends lost 7 bases at V and 0 bases at J; junction bases unmatched: 10. This CDR3 spans 18 amino acids. This CDR3 reads CASKDASGGGSSYNEQFF. CDR3 DNA sequence: TGTGCCAGCAAGGATGCTAGCGGGGGGGGGAGCTCCTACAATGAGCAGTTCTTC.